This T cell receptor (beta chain) was sequenced in a study of OX40 agonist ivuxolimab in advanced cancers. Notes on the study in general: Among T cells, CD8+ cells averaged more expanded clones than CD4+ cells.

As concerns this clone: Its antigen remains unidentified.

Only in-frame clones appear in the TCRdb table, and some are missing; sequencing was by immunoSEQ multiplex PCR. The data hold approximately 79,000 clones, with approximately 93% observed a single time. The germline CDR1 and CDR2 sequences are MNHEY and SVGAGI. The trim removed 8 bases at V and 3 bases at J, leaving 1 base unmatched. The CDR3 sequence is 12 residues long. The TCR was taken from an adult with an advanced solid tumor such as melanoma, head and neck, liver or kidney cancer. Sequences were derived from CD4+ or CD8+ T cells sorted from blood, sampled in a trial of the OX40 agonist ivuxolimab. This chain joins TRBV6-5 and TRBJ2-7, with TRBD1 matching over 10 bases. CDR3 sequence reads: CASDRGHYEQYF. The CDR3 nucleotides are TGTGCCAGCGACAGGGGGCACTACGAGCAGTACTTC.